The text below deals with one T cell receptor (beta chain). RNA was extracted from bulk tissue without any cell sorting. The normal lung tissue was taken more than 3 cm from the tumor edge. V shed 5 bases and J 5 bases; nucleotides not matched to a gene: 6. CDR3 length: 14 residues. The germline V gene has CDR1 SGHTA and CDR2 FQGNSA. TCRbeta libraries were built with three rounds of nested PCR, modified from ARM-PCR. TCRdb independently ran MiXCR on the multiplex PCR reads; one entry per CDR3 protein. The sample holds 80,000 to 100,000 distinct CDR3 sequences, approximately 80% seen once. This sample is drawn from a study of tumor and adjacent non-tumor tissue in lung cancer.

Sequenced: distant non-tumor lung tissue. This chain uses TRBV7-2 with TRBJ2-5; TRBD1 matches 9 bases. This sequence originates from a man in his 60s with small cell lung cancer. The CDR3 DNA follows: TGTGCCAGCAGCACGAACAGGGGGCGGGAGACCCAGTACTTC. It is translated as CASSTNRGRETQYF. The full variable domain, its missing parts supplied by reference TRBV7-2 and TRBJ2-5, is GAGVSQSPSNKVTEKGKDVELRCDPISGHTALYWYRQSLGQGLEFLIYFQGNSAPDKSGLPSDRFSAERTGGSVSTLTIQRTQQEDSAVYLCASSTNRGRETQYFGPGTRLLVL.